This entry describes one T cell receptor beta chain. This entry comes from a study of blood T cell repertoires in COVID-19. Method: immunoSEQ multiplex PCR; TCRdb's copy keeps in-frame clones and lacks some. This sample has 250,000 to 400,000 clones, with 85% to 90% found just once. This CDR3 is 15 amino acids long. Looked up from germline, CDR1 is WSHSY and CDR2 is SAAADI. The V gene end was trimmed by 5 bases and the J gene end by 4 bases; junction bases not matched to a gene: 7. Material: peripheral blood. The chain carries TRBV10-2 and TRBJ2-7; TRBD2 agrees at 11 bases. This receptor was taken from a woman between 25 and 40 years old with COVID-19, enrolled during active disease. The CDR3 DNA reads TGCGCCAGCAGTCTAGCGGGAGGAGGGGTTTACGAGCAGTACTTC. This gives the protein CASSLAGGGVYEQYF.